These 27 T cell receptor beta chains were all obtained from the same sample, sequenced in a study of shared clonotypes between healthy human individuals. Naive CD8 cells comprised CD45RO-negative, CCR7-positively selected cells, excluding terminally differentiated effector memory CD45RA+ cells. Assay: immunoSEQ multiplex PCR; the TCRdb copy retains only in-frame clones and omits some. The repertoire has 1.5 million to 2.5 million clones, roughly 94% of them found once; the top ten carry around 1%. The sequenced sample consisted of naive CD8+ T cells sorted from blood. These receptors originate from a man aged 18 to 29 in good health.

As for this clone: The same CDR3 is also encoded by other DNA sequences in this sample. The chain joins TRBV28 to TRBJ2-7; D is perhaps TRBD2 (6 bases). The length of the CDR3 is 13 residues. V lost 3 bases and J 3 bases, leaving 9 bases between the germline ends. Germline CDR1 is MDHEN and CDR2 is SYDVKM. The CDR3: CASSFSGGYEQYF. CDR3 nucleotide sequence: TGTGCCAGCAGTTTCTCCGGGGGCTACGAGCAGTACTTC. The complete variable domain, with remaining parts taken from reference TRBV28 and TRBJ2-7, reads DVKVTQSSRYLVKRTGEKVFLECVQDMDHENMFWYRQDPGLGLRLIYFSYDVKMKEKGDIPEGYSVSREKKERFSLILESASTNQTSMYLCASSFSGGYEQYFGPGTRLTVT.

The J gene is TRBJ2-3, the V gene TRBV19, with 10 bases identical to TRBD2. The CDR3 contains 15 residues. Germline CDR1 reads LNHDA; CDR2 reads SQIVND (reference sequence). The ends lost 5 bases at V and 2 bases at J; junction bases unmatched: 4. The CDR3: CASSSLAGITDTQYF. The CDR3 region has the DNA TGTGCCAGTAGTTCACTAGCGGGGATCACAGATACGCAGTATTTT.

V gene TRBV13 combines with J gene TRBJ1-1; TRBD1 might be the D (5 bases). Germline loops: CDR1 PRHDT, CDR2 FYEKMQ (reference sequence). This CDR3 spans 15 amino acids. V lost 5 bases, J lost 0 bases, and 13 bases lay in between. CDR3 DNA: TGTGCCAGCAGCCAACCTAGGGACCTGAACACTGAAGCTTTCTTT. The encoded protein is CASSQPRDLNTEAFF.

The rearrangement joins TRBV5-5 to TRBJ2-7; 7 nucleotides line up with TRBD1. The CDR3 is 14 residues long. With V trimmed by 4 bases and J by 2 bases, 6 bases remained unmatched. The V gene's germline CDR1 is SGHKS and CDR2 YYEKEE (reference sequence). CDR3 DNA: TGTGCCAGCAGCATAGGACAGGCCCCCTACGAGCAGTACTTC. It specifies CASSIGQAPYEQYF.

The V call is TRBV15, the J call TRBJ2-7; D unclear. Germline loops: CDR1 LNHNV, CDR2 YYDKDF (reference sequence). V was trimmed by 8 bases and J by 2 bases, leaving 19 bases between them. There are 15 residues in the CDR3. This CDR3 is CATSATHDGAYEQYF. CDR3 in DNA: TGTGCCACCTCAGCGACTCACGATGGAGCCTACGAGCAGTACTTC.

The chain combines TRBV10-3 with TRBJ2-5; TRBD2 matches at 10 bases. The germline gives CDR1 ENHRY, CDR2 SYGVKD. CDR3 length: 14 amino acids. Losses at the gene ends were 3 bases for V and 3 bases for J; bases not matched to a gene: 1. As DNA, the CDR3 is TGTGCCATCAGTGAAGGACTAGCGGAAGAGACCCAGTACTTC. The encoded protein is CAISEGLAEETQYF.

J is TRBJ2-7 and V is TRBV4-1; 7 positions agree with TRBD1. Unmatched junction bases numbered 9, after V lost 1 base and J lost 3 bases. Germline V CDR1 and CDR2: MGHRA, YSYEKL. The CDR3 runs to 16 residues. The CDR3 protein is CASSQGYGQESYEQYF. The CDR3 coding sequence is TGCGCCAGCAGCCAAGGATACGGACAGGAAAGCTACGAGCAGTACTTC.

The chain is built from TRBV11-2 and TRBJ1-2, with 10 bases lining up with TRBD1. Germline V gene data show CDR1 as SGHAT and CDR2 as FQNNGV. This CDR3 comprises 17 residues. V lost 4 bases to trimming and J lost 4 bases; unmatched junction nucleotides: 12. Here the CDR3 reads CASSSTVTGTGVYGYTF. The CDR3, as DNA: TGTGCCAGCAGCTCGACCGTAACCGGGACAGGGGTCTATGGCTACACCTTC. Full variable domain (outside the CDR3, taken from reference TRBV11-2 and TRBJ1-2): EAGVAQSPRYKIIEKRQSVAFWCNPISGHATLYWYQQILGQGPKLLIQFQNNGVVDDSQLPKDRFSAERLKGVDSTLKIQPAKLEDSAVYLCASSSTVTGTGVYGYTFGSGTRLTVV.

The table lists this clone with a few counts. The same CDR3 is also encoded by other DNA sequences in this sample. J is TRBJ1-5 and V is TRBV2; D possibly corresponds to TRBD1 (5 bases). The CDR3 has 12 amino acids. CDR1 is SNHLY and CDR2 is FYNNEI in the germline V gene. V lost 3 bases and J lost 5, with 5 bases in between. The CDR3 region has the DNA TGTGCCAGCAGTGAGGGGGATCAGCCCCAGCATTTT. This codes for CASSEGDQPQHF. The full variable domain, rest sourced from reference TRBV2 and TRBJ1-5, is EPEVTQTPSHQVTQMGQEVILRCVPISNHLYFYWYRQILGQKVEFLVSFYNNEISEKSEIFDDQFSVERPDGSNFTLKIRSTKLEDSAMYFCASSEGDQPQHFGDGTRLSIL.

This chain joins TRBV6-5 and TRBJ2-1; 8 bases are a match to TRBD2. With 0 bases clipped from V and 5 bases from J, the junction kept 6 bases outside the gene matches. This CDR3 has 16 amino acids. CDR1 is MNHEY, CDR2 SVGAGI, per germline. CDR3 in amino acids: CASSYSGAGANNEQFF. CDR3 bases: TGTGCCAGCAGTTACTCCGGAGCGGGGGCCAACAATGAGCAGTTCTTC.

Concerning this clone: Other DNA sequences in this sample translate to the same CDR3. The V gene is TRBV19, the J gene TRBJ1-2, with D perhaps matching TRBD1 (5 bases). CDR3 size: 13 residues. The ends were cut back, 5 bases at V and 2 bases at J, with 9 bases in the middle. Germline CDR1 is LNHDA and CDR2 is SQIVND (reference sequence). The CDR3: CASSPQGNYGYTF. The CDR3 region has the DNA TGTGCCAGTAGTCCCCAGGGAAACTATGGCTACACCTTC.

The chain employs TRBV12-5 and TRBJ2-7; D not certain. CDR3 length equals 15 residues. Trimming left V 1 base short and J 3 bases short, with 13 bases between. Looked up from germline, CDR1 is LGHNT and CDR2 is FRNRAP. The CDR3 coding sequence is TGTGCTAGTGGTTTGGCCCCGGCCTCTAACTACGAGCAGTACTTC. It is translated as CASGLAPASNYEQYF.

The chain uses TRBV18 and TRBJ2-7; the match to TRBD1 covers 7 bases. CDR1 and CDR2 (germline): KGHSH, LQKENI. The V and J ends lost 5 bases and 1 base, in that order; junction bases with no gene match: 14. This CDR3 contains 17 residues. CDR3 sequence (DNA): TGTGCCAGCTCATCAACGTCCGGGACAGTTGGTTCCTACGAGCAGTACTTC. Translation gives CASSSTSGTVGSYEQYF.

The CDR3 is CAWSPREFYEQYF. The CDR3 DNA reads TGTGCCTGGAGTCCCAGGGAATTCTACGAGCAGTACTTC. The chain uses TRBV30 and TRBJ2-7; possible D gene TRBD1, 5 bases. The CDR3 runs to 13 residues. The V and J ends lost 2 bases and 3 bases respectively, with 11 bases between them. CDR1 GTSNPN and CDR2 SVGIG come from the germline V gene (reference sequence).

The chain joins TRBV6-6 to TRBJ1-2; tentatively, D is TRBD1 (5 bases). The CDR3 sequence is 13 residues long. Trimming removed 6 bases from V and 1 base from J, with 9 bases in between. Germline assignment: CDR1 MNHNY and CDR2 SVGAGI (reference sequence). The CDR3 DNA sequence: TGTGCCAGCAGCGACAGTTTTAACTATGGCTACACCTTC. Its protein product is CASSDSFNYGYTF.

V usage is TRBV6-5 and J usage is TRBJ2-5, with D possibly being TRBD1 or TRBD2 (6 bases each). V lost 5 bases to trimming and J lost 4 bases, with 14 bases between them. The CDR3 is made up of 14 amino acids. Looked up from germline, CDR1 is MNHEY and CDR2 is SVGAGI. CDR3 in DNA: TGTGCCAGCAGTACCCCGGGGGCCAGAGAGACCCAGTACTTC. Protein sequence: CASSTPGARETQYF.

The sample holds one count of this clone. The chain joins TRBV6-5 to TRBJ1-1; D is unclear. Germline CDR1 reads MNHEY; CDR2 reads SVGAGI. The CDR3 totals 12 residues. Between the trimmed V and J ends, which lost 8 bases and 4 bases, there was a span of 11 bases. CDR3 sequence: CASGGMGTEAFF. The CDR3 bases are TGTGCCAGCGGAGGGATGGGCACTGAAGCTTTCTTT.

The chain recombines TRBV6-1 with TRBJ1-5; possibly TRBD1 for D (5 bases). The CDR3 runs to 15 residues. V lost 1 base to trimming and J lost 2 bases, with 9 bases between them. Germline-derived CDR1 and CDR2 are MNHNS and SASEGT. CDR3 loop: CASSEDGGGNQPQHF. CDR3 in DNA: TGTGCCAGCAGTGAAGATGGGGGGGGCAATCAGCCCCAGCATTTT.

The genes are TRBV7-9 and TRBJ1-6; D is undetermined. Germline V lookup: CDR1 SEHNR, CDR2 FQNEAQ (reference sequence). V was clipped by 1 base and J by 11 bases, with 6 bases between them. The CDR3 spans 12 residues. CDR3 sequence reads: CASSLGQTPLHF. The DNA of the CDR3 is TGTGCCAGCAGCTTAGGCCAAACACCCCTCCACTTT.

The V gene is TRBV6-5, the J gene TRBJ1-5, with D perhaps TRBD1 (6 bases). The length of the CDR3 is 15 residues. V was shortened by 0 bases and J by 7 bases, with 13 bases between the two germline ends. The germline V gene has CDR1 MNHEY and CDR2 SVGAGI. The CDR3 spells CASSYSGGARQPQHF. CDR3 nucleotides: TGTGCCAGCAGTTACTCTGGGGGGGCCAGGCAGCCCCAGCATTTT.

V is TRBV5-1 and J is TRBJ2-1; TRBD2 is a possible D gene (5 bases). CDR3 size: 13 residues. Germline V lookup: CDR1 SGHRS, CDR2 YFSETQ. Trimming cost V 2 bases and J 3 bases, with 6 bases left between them. CDR3 region: CASSFGDYNEQFF. The CDR3 DNA is TGCGCCAGCAGCTTCGGGGACTACAATGAGCAGTTCTTC. Full variable domain (remainder filled in from reference TRBV5-1 and TRBJ2-1): KAGVTQTPRYLIKTRGQQVTLSCSPISGHRSVSWYQQTPGQGLQFLFEYFSETQRNKGNFPGRFSGRQFSNSRSEMNVSTLELGDSALYLCASSFGDYNEQFFGPGTRLTVL.

This clone came up once. The sample carries other DNA sequences with the same CDR3. The V gene is TRBV4-1, the J gene TRBJ1-5, with D perhaps matching TRBD1 (5 bases). There are 15 residues in the CDR3. V shed 0 bases and J shed 3 bases, with 9 bases lying between them. Germline assignment: CDR1 MGHRA and CDR2 YSYEKL. The chain's CDR3 is CASSQEPGLNQPQHF. The CDR3 nucleotides are TGCGCCAGCAGCCAAGAACCAGGGCTCAATCAGCCCCAGCATTTT.

The chain carries TRBV4-3 and TRBJ2-7; D call uncertain. Germline assignment: CDR1 LGHNA and CDR2 YSLEER. The CDR3 has 17 amino acids. With 1 base removed from V and 4 bases from J, the gap between germline ends came to 20 bases. The CDR3 DNA reads as TGCGCCAGCAGCCAAGGGGTTGGCGGCAACCACCTTTACGAGCAGTACTTC. This gives the protein CASSQGVGGNHLYEQYF.

CDR3 residues: CASSVVDHQLAGYNEQFF. The CDR3 DNA follows: TGTGCCAGCAGCGTAGTAGACCATCAACTAGCGGGTTACAATGAGCAGTTCTTC. The rearrangement uses TRBV9 and TRBJ2-1, with TRBD2 identical over 9 bases. There are 18 residues in the CDR3. Germline values: CDR1 SGDLS, CDR2 YYNGEE. The V gene end was trimmed by 0 bases and the J gene end by 4 bases; junction bases not matched to a gene: 11. The variable domain in full, with the rest retrieved from reference TRBV9 and TRBJ2-1, is DSGVTQTPKHLITATGQRVTLRCSPRSGDLSVYWYQQSLDQGLQFLIQYYNGEERAKGNILERFSAQQFPDLHSELNLSSLELGDSALYFCASSVVDHQLAGYNEQFFGPGTRLTVL.

The chain couples TRBV30 to TRBJ1-1, with D unclear. Germline CDR1 reads GTSNPN; CDR2 reads SVGIG (reference sequence). The CDR3 totals 13 residues. With 3 bases removed from V and 1 base from J, the gap between germline ends came to 9 bases. CDR3: CAWSYNGNTEAFF. The DNA for the CDR3 is TGTGCCTGGAGCTATAACGGGAACACTGAAGCTTTCTTT.

The chain employs TRBV9 and TRBJ1-2; possibly TRBD1 for D (5 bases). The germline V and J ends were trimmed by 8 bases and 5 bases, with 13 bases remaining between them. Germline V CDR1 and CDR2: SGDLS, YYNGEE. This CDR3 spans 12 amino acids. The CDR3: CASTGDSYGYTF. The DNA for the CDR3 is TGTGCCAGTACAGGAGATTCTTATGGCTACACCTTC.

The genes are TRBV5-6 and TRBJ2-5; 13 nucleotides agree with TRBD2. Per the germline V gene, CDR1 is SGHDT and CDR2 is YYEEEE. The V segment lost 4 bases and the J segment 5 bases; nucleotides outside the gene matches: 8. The CDR3 contains 16 residues. In DNA, the CDR3 is TGTGCCAGCAGCCGGACTAGCGGGGGCGTGCTGGAGACCCAGTACTTC. Translated: CASSRTSGGVLETQYF.